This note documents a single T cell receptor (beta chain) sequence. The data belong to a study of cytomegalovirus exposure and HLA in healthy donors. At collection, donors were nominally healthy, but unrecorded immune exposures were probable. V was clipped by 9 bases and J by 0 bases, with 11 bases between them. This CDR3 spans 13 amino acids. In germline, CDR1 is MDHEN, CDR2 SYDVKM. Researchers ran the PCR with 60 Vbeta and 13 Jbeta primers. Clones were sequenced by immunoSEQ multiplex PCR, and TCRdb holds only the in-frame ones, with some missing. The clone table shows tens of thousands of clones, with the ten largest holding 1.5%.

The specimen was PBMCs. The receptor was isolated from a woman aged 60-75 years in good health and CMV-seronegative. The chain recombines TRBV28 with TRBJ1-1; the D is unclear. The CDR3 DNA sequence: TGTGCCAGTTCAGGACTCATGAACACTGAAGCTTTCTTT. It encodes CASSGLMNTEAFF.